Included here is one T cell receptor (beta chain) sequence, with context. The data derive from a study of cytomegalovirus exposure and HLA in healthy donors. Trimming removed 5 bases from V and 9 bases from J; junction bases left unmatched: 10. CDR1 is SGHTA, CDR2 FQGNSA, per germline. There are 15 residues in the CDR3. The PCR ran on 60 Vbeta and 13 Jbeta primers. Libraries were prepared by immunoSEQ multiplex PCR; TCRdb keeps only in-frame clonotypes and omits some of them. Of around 120,000 clones in the sample, around 67% were seen once. V gene TRBV7-2 combines with J gene TRBJ2-1; 10 bases fit TRBD1. The sequencing input was PBMCs. This receptor was taken from a woman aged 40 to 50 in good health and CMV-seronegative. The CDR3 DNA is TGTGCCAGCAGCGCTCCGGGACAGGGGTTGGCTGAGCAGTTCTTC. The encoded protein is CASSAPGQGLAEQFF.